This T cell receptor (beta chain) comes out of a study of a mutant IDH1 vaccine in newly diagnosed glioma. Background on the study: Receipt of radiotherapy, temozolomide, or both preceded the study, and most received both.

Trimming pared 3 bases from V and 8 bases from J, leaving 23 bases between. Germline V lookup: CDR1 SGHDT, CDR2 YYEEEE. The CDR3 is made up of 16 amino acids. With respect to this clone: Its antigen remains unknown.

Noted time point: week 5, during vaccination. The investigators gave 300 ug of mutant IDH1 20-mer peptide in each vaccine dose, together with topical imiquimod. Generated by immunoSEQ multiplex PCR, the TCRdb table keeps only in-frame clones and is missing some. Here the sample spans about 53,000 clones, roughly 82% being singletons. The chain is built from TRBV5-6 and TRBJ1-1, with no clear D. The sequenced sample was PBMCs, obtained from a glioma patient whose treatment included an IDH1 peptide vaccine. The TCR sequence derives from a woman aged 18-29 years with glioma. Some clones in this sample may be carry-over from other donors' samples. CDR3 in DNA: TGTGCCAGCAGCTCCATCTTCGGCCAGTCCAAAGGGGAAGCTTTCTTT. Protein sequence: CASSSIFGQSKGEAFF.